This is a list of T cell receptor beta chains from one sample in a study of identical twins. A single record per CDR3 protein comes from TCRdb applying MiXCR to the 5' RACE reads. The data hold 310,000 or so distinct CDR3 sequences, with 6.5% to 9.5% observed a single time. These same records also appear under a second study, on yellow fever vaccine responses in identical twins.

The sample was memory (CD45RO+) T cells sorted from blood. All receptors come from a young woman in good health. Each CDR3 is given with its conserved first and last residue. A D gene is named only where the DNA matches it firmly. The listing skips clone size in some rows; elsewhere it reads once, few, many or a size class.

CDR3 DNA: TGTGCCACCAGCGAACGTAATGGCTACACCTTC; CDR3 protein: CATSERNGYTF; J gene: TRBJ1-2; V gene: TRBV15; D gene: NA; clone size: few
CDR3 DNA: TGCAGTGCTAGCGGGGCGGGCGAGACCCAGTACTTC; CDR3 protein: CSASGAGETQYF; J gene: TRBJ2-5; V gene: TRBV20-1; D gene: NA; clone size: once
CDR3 DNA: TGTGCCAGCAGTTTTAGCTGGGAGCAGTACTTC; CDR3 protein: CASSFSWEQYF; J gene: TRBJ2-7; V gene: TRBV12-3/TRBV12-4; D gene: NA; clone size: many
CDR3 DNA: TGTGCCAGCAGTGAAACAGAGAACTATGGCTACACCTTC; CDR3 protein: CASSETENYGYTF; J gene: TRBJ1-2; V gene: TRBV6-1; D gene: NA; clone size: many
CDR3 DNA: TGCGCCAGCGCCCCGGGGGTGCCCACAGATACGCAGTATTTT; CDR3 protein: CASAPGVPTDTQYF; J gene: TRBJ2-3; V gene: TRBV5-1; D gene: NA; clone size: many
CDR3 DNA: TGTGCCAGCAGTGAGGGGACAAATGGCTACACCTTC; CDR3 protein: CASSEGTNGYTF; J gene: TRBJ1-2; V gene: TRBV6-1; D gene: NA; clone size: once
CDR3 DNA: TGTGCCAGCAGTGAAGTGGGGAGGGAATCACCCCTCCACTTT; CDR3 protein: CASSEVGRESPLHF; J gene: TRBJ1-6; V gene: TRBV6-1; D gene: NA; clone size: many
CDR3 DNA: TGTGCCATCAGTGCCGGGACTAGCTCCCCCCTGGAGCAGTTCTTC; CDR3 protein: CAISAGTSSPLEQFF; J gene: TRBJ2-1; V gene: TRBV10-3; D gene: TRBD2; clone size: NA
CDR3 DNA: TGCAGCGTAGAAAAAAACAGGGGAGAGACCCAGTACTTC; CDR3 protein: CSVEKNRGETQYF; J gene: TRBJ2-5; V gene: TRBV29-1; D gene: TRBD1; clone size: NA
CDR3 DNA: TGTGCCAGCAGTTTAGAGGGGCAGGCTAACTATGGCTACACCTTC; CDR3 protein: CASSLEGQANYGYTF; J gene: TRBJ1-2; V gene: TRBV27; D gene: NA; clone size: many
CDR3 DNA: TGCGCCAGCAGCTTGTCTGGGGGAGGCCAAGAGACCCAGTACTTC; CDR3 protein: CASSLSGGGQETQYF; J gene: TRBJ2-5; V gene: TRBV5-1; D gene: NA; clone size: many
CDR3 DNA: TGCGCCAGCAGCTTGGAAGGCCACGAGCAGTACTTC; CDR3 protein: CASSLEGHEQYF; J gene: TRBJ2-7; V gene: TRBV5-1; D gene: NA; clone size: many
CDR3 DNA: TGTGCCACCAGTGGATCCTATAGCAATCAACCCCAGCATTTT; CDR3 protein: CATSGSYSNQPQHF; J gene: TRBJ1-5; V gene: TRBV24-1; D gene: NA; clone size: NA
CDR3 DNA: TGTGCCAGCAGTGAACTCTACTCGGGCACAGATACGCAGTATTTT; CDR3 protein: CASSELYSGTDTQYF; J gene: TRBJ2-3; V gene: TRBV6-1; D gene: NA; clone size: NA
CDR3 DNA: TGCAGCGTTTCATGGTCTAGCAGCCACAATGAGCAGTTCTTC; CDR3 protein: CSVSWSSSHNEQFF; J gene: TRBJ2-1; V gene: TRBV29-1; D gene: NA; clone size: many
CDR3 DNA: TGTGCCAGCAGCCCGTCGGGGGGCTTAGGGAAAAACATTCAGTACTTC; CDR3 protein: CASSPSGGLGKNIQYF; J gene: TRBJ2-4; V gene: TRBV4-2; D gene: NA; clone size: NA
CDR3 DNA: TGTGCCAGCAGCTTAGCGCCAGTAACCCATCAGCCCCAGCATTTT; CDR3 protein: CASSLAPVTHQPQHF; J gene: TRBJ1-5; V gene: TRBV7-8; D gene: NA; clone size: many
CDR3 DNA: TGCGCCAGCACTGATCAGCCCCAGCATTTT; CDR3 protein: CASTDQPQHF; J gene: TRBJ1-5; V gene: TRBV5-1; D gene: NA; clone size: few
CDR3 DNA: TGTGCCAGCAGCTCGACGTCTAGCGGGAACGTCAATGAGCAGTTCTTC; CDR3 protein: CASSSTSSGNVNEQFF; J gene: TRBJ2-1; V gene: TRBV11-2; D gene: TRBD2; clone size: NA
CDR3 DNA: TGCAGTGCTAACAGAGGGGAAGTACGGGACAGGTCTATTGATCCGTACGAGCAGTACTTC; CDR3 protein: CSANRGEVRDRSIDPYEQYF; J gene: TRBJ2-7; V gene: TRBV20-1; D gene: TRBD1; clone size: many
CDR3 DNA: TGTGCCAGCAGTCACTCCAGACTAGCGGGAGAACCCGAGCAGTACTTC; CDR3 protein: CASSHSRLAGEPEQYF; J gene: TRBJ2-7; V gene: TRBV27; D gene: TRBD2; clone size: NA
CDR3 DNA: TGTGCCAGCAGTGAACGGGGGGGACCAGCAACTAATGAAAAACTGTTTTTT; CDR3 protein: CASSERGGPATNEKLFF; J gene: TRBJ1-4; V gene: TRBV6-4; D gene: NA; clone size: NA
CDR3 DNA: TGTGCCAGCTCGGACGCGAATTCACCCCTCCACTTT; CDR3 protein: CASSDANSPLHF; J gene: TRBJ1-6; V gene: TRBV2; D gene: NA; clone size: many
CDR3 DNA: TGTGCCAGCGGGGCTGTGGACTTCCAGCCCCAGCATTTT; CDR3 protein: CASGAVDFQPQHF; J gene: TRBJ1-5; V gene: TRBV2; D gene: NA; clone size: many
CDR3 DNA: TGTGCCAGCAGTCCAAGACAGGGGGCGAACACTGAAGCTTTCTTT; CDR3 protein: CASSPRQGANTEAFF; J gene: TRBJ1-1; V gene: TRBV12-3/TRBV12-4; D gene: TRBD1; clone size: many
CDR3 DNA: TGTGCCAGCAGTCGGACAGGGGAATACAATGAGCAGTTCTTC; CDR3 protein: CASSRTGEYNEQFF; J gene: TRBJ2-1; V gene: TRBV6-1; D gene: TRBD1; clone size: many
CDR3 DNA: TGTGCCAGCAGCTTCGACTCCCGTCCTCCGAGCACAGATACGCAGTATTTT; CDR3 protein: CASSFDSRPPSTDTQYF; J gene: TRBJ2-3; V gene: TRBV11-2; D gene: NA; clone size: few
CDR3 DNA: TGTGCCAGCAGCCCCAGGGGAGCGGGGGAGCAGTTCTTC; CDR3 protein: CASSPRGAGEQFF; J gene: TRBJ2-1; V gene: TRBV11-3; D gene: NA; clone size: many
CDR3 DNA: TGTGCCAGCAGCCAAGAAGGGAGGGATACGCAGTATTTT; CDR3 protein: CASSQEGRDTQYF; J gene: TRBJ2-3; V gene: TRBV3-1; D gene: NA; clone size: NA
CDR3 DNA: TGTGCCAGCATCGAGGGACGGACTAGGACCGGTTATCAGCCCCAGCATTTT; CDR3 protein: CASIEGRTRTGYQPQHF; J gene: TRBJ1-5; V gene: TRBV6-1; D gene: NA; clone size: few
CDR3 DNA: TGTGCCAGCAGCCAAGATTCAGAGACCCAGTACTTC; CDR3 protein: CASSQDSETQYF; J gene: TRBJ2-5; V gene: TRBV3-1; D gene: NA; clone size: NA
CDR3 DNA: TGTGCCAGCAGTTTAACAGGGGCTAACTATGGCTACACCTTC; CDR3 protein: CASSLTGANYGYTF; J gene: TRBJ1-2; V gene: TRBV27; D gene: TRBD1; clone size: few